This T cell receptor beta chain is drawn from a study of blood T cell repertoires in COVID-19. Study context: The samples span acute and convalescent COVID-19 from the United States, Italy and Spain. Sources were T cells, B-cell-depleted T cells, or PBMCs; the material itself was cDNA or gDNA.

The CDR3 has 16 amino acids. J lost 5 bases, V lost 1 base, and 7 bases had no gene match. CDR1 SGHRS and CDR2 YFSETQ come from the germline V gene. Authors' data handling: Amplifying reference gene primers gave estimates of nucleated cell counts. Some clones are missing from TCRdb's copy, which holds only in-frame ones; the method was immunoSEQ multiplex PCR. The V and J calls and clone size come from that table; D and trimming were worked out from the DNA. Of around 300,000 clones detected, roughly 84% appear once; the ten largest clones hold 1%. Sequenced input: peripheral blood. V and J are TRBV5-1 and TRBJ2-5; 11 nucleotides align to TRBD1. This receptor was identified in a middle-aged man with active or convalescent COVID-19. In DNA, the CDR3 is TGCGCCAGCAGCTTGTACGGACAGGGGGCTGGTGAGACCCAGTACTTC. It codes for CASSLYGQGAGETQYF.